Described below is a single T cell receptor beta chain sequence and its context. What it binds is unknown. This specimen comes from a study of cytomegalovirus exposure and HLA in healthy donors. Primers: 60 Vbeta forward and 13 Jbeta reverse. Libraries were prepared by immunoSEQ multiplex PCR; TCRdb keeps only in-frame clonotypes and omits some of them. Here the sample spans 150,000 to 200,000 clones, around four fifths being singletons. Trimming stripped 4 bases from V and 3 bases from J, with 10 bases between. This CDR3 comprises 13 residues. The V gene's germline CDR1 is LNHDA and CDR2 SQIVND (reference sequence). General study results and limits: Researchers counted roughly 150 TCR beta chains as cytomegalovirus-associated.

The V and J genes are TRBV19 and TRBJ2-7; D is undetermined. The receptor comes from a man between 18 and 29 years old in good health and CMV-seropositive. Sequenced material: PBMCs. Here the CDR3 DNA reads TGTGCCAGTAGTAGCGTGCCGAGCTACGAGCAGTACTTC. Its protein product is CASSSVPSYEQYF.